Listed below are T cell receptor beta chains from one sample, sequenced in a study of T cell responses to AZD1222 COVID-19 vaccine. Here immunoSEQ multiplex PCR was the method, and the copy in TCRdb shows in-frame clones only, minus some. The data show 150,000 to 200,000 clones, just over 85% seen once. Source: peripheral blood, taken on day 0 of AZD1222 vaccination. These receptors all stem from an adult in good health. Each CDR3 is given with its conserved first and last residue. The D gene is left open where the match is weak. The size of a clone is reported for some rows only, either as once, few or many, or as a class for expanded clones.

D gene,V gene,CDR3 length,J gene,clone size,CDR3 DNA,CDR3 protein
NA,TRBV4-1,16,TRBJ1-2,NA,TGCGCCAGCAGCCCCTTCGAACAGGGTCCTATCTATGGCTACACCTTC,CASSPFEQGPIYGYTF
NA,TRBV5-4,16,TRBJ2-2,NA,TGTGCCAGCAGCCGAAGGGCGGCAGGGGAAACCGGGGAGCTGTTTTTT,CASSRRAAGETGELFF
NA,TRBV27,13,TRBJ1-3,once,TGTGCCAGCCGGCGGTGGACTGGAAACACCATATATTTT,CASRRWTGNTIYF
NA,TRBV9,14,TRBJ2-7,NA,TGTGCCAGCAGCGTAGACAGCCCCAACTACGAGCAGTACTTC,CASSVDSPNYEQYF
NA,TRBV6-5,13,TRBJ2-7,NA,TGTGCCAGCAGCAGGGCCACCTCCTACGAGCAGTACTTC,CASSRATSYEQYF
TRBD1,TRBV6-4,15,TRBJ1-2,NA,TGTGCCAGCAGCTTAAACCAGGGGGGAGACTATGGCTACACCTTC,CASSLNQGGDYGYTF
NA,TRBV6-2/TRBV6-3,16,TRBJ1-1,NA,TGTGCCAGCAGTTCCTCAATGGCAGGCTTGAACACTGAAGCTTTCTTT,CASSSSMAGLNTEAFF
NA,TRBV10-3,14,TRBJ2-2,NA,TGTGCCATCCGGGGGACAGAAAACACCGGGGAGCTGTTTTTT,CAIRGTENTGELFF
TRBD1,TRBV11-3,15,TRBJ2-3,once,TGTGCCAGCAGCTTAGGGACAGGGTACACAGATACGCAGTATTTT,CASSLGTGYTDTQYF
NA,TRBV15,15,TRBJ1-2,NA,TGTGCCACCAGCAGAGATGTGGGGGGAGACTATGGCTACACCTTC,CATSRDVGGDYGYTF
TRBD1,TRBV30,14,TRBJ1-1,NA,TGTGCCTGGAGTGGGGACAGGGGAAATAATGAAGCTTTCTTT,CAWSGDRGNNEAFF
NA,TRBV21-1,21,TRBJ2-7,NA,TGTGCCAGCAGCAAAGCGGGCAAGGACACCAAACCGGGACTAGCGGTCTACGAGCAGTACTTC,CASSKAGKDTKPGLAVYEQYF
NA,TRBV15,13,TRBJ1-5,NA,TGTGCCACCAGATCAGGGTTCGTTCAGCCCCAGCATTTT,CATRSGFVQPQHF
NA,TRBV13,14,TRBJ1-4,NA,TGTGCCAGCAGCTTCGGGGGGACTAATGAAAAACTGTTTTTT,CASSFGGTNEKLFF
NA,TRBV5-1,13,TRBJ2-3,NA,TGCGCCAGCAGCTATGCGCGTACAGATACGCAGTATTTT,CASSYARTDTQYF
NA,TRBV7-3,14,TRBJ1-2,NA,TGTGCCAGCAGCCCCAGTACGGGAAACTATGGCTACACCTTC,CASSPSTGNYGYTF
NA,TRBV5-4,11,TRBJ1-2,NA,TGTGCCAGCAGCTTCGATACGGGCTACACCTTC,CASSFDTGYTF
NA,TRBV2,15,TRBJ1-5,NA,TGTGCCAGCAAGGTAGGGGATGTAAGCAATCAGCCCCAGCATTTT,CASKVGDVSNQPQHF
NA,TRBV10-3,14,TRBJ2-3,NA,TGTGCCTCTGGGGTGGGAATGAGCACAGATACGCAGTATTTT,CASGVGMSTDTQYF
NA,TRBV3-1/TRBV3-2,13,TRBJ1-2,NA,TGTGCCAGCACCCTAGGTGGGGGCGGCGGCTACACCTTC,CASTLGGGGGYTF
NA,TRBV12-3/TRBV12-4,13,TRBJ1-6,NA,TGTGCCAGCAGGACAGCCACAAATTCACCCCTCCACTTT,CASRTATNSPLHF
TRBD2,TRBV5-1,18,TRBJ2-7,NA,TGCGCCAGCAGCTTGGGTTCGAGCGGGAGGGCCTTGAGTTACGAGCAGTACTTC,CASSLGSSGRALSYEQYF
NA,TRBV7-9,15,TRBJ1-4,NA,TGTGCCAGCAGCTTAGCGGGGACGGGGTTCGAAAAACTGTTTTTT,CASSLAGTGFEKLFF
NA,TRBV15,13,TRBJ2-3,NA,TGTGCCATCAGGGCAGGGTTGGCAGATACGCAGTATTTT,CAIRAGLADTQYF
TRBD2,TRBV29-1,11,TRBJ2-7,NA,TGCAGCGTGACGGGGGGGTACGAGCAGTACTTC,CSVTGGYEQYF
NA,TRBV27,12,TRBJ2-1,NA,TGTGCCAGCAGTTTAACCGGGACAGAGCAGTTCTTC,CASSLTGTEQFF
TRBD2,TRBV27,19,TRBJ2-1,NA,TGTGCCAGCAGTTGGGGACTAGCGGGAGGTCCCCTCTCCTACAATGAGCAGTTCTTC,CASSWGLAGGPLSYNEQFF
NA,TRBV10-1,14,TRBJ2-5,NA,TGCGCCAGCAGTGAGTCCCCGGGGGAGGAGACCCAGTACTTC,CASSESPGEETQYF
TRBD1,TRBV5-1,15,TRBJ1-6,NA,TGCGCCAGCAGCTTTAGGACAGGGGAAATGTCACCCCTCCACTTT,CASSFRTGEMSPLHF
NA,TRBV5-1,19,TRBJ1-5,few,TGCGCCAGCAGCTTGGGCACCTCCGGGACAATGGGGGGCAATCAGCCCCAGCATTTT,CASSLGTSGTMGGNQPQHF
NA,TRBV24-1,14,TRBJ2-3,once,TGTGCCACCAGTGAGACAGGTCCCTTAGATACGCAGTATTTT,CATSETGPLDTQYF
TRBD2,TRBV4-2,17,TRBJ2-1,NA,TGTGCCAGCAGCCCCCGACTAGCGGGGGGTTTCTACAATGAGCAGTTCTTC,CASSPRLAGGFYNEQFF
NA,TRBV7-3,13,TRBJ1-2,NA,TGTGCCAGCAGCTCTACAGGGAACTATGGCTACACCTTC,CASSSTGNYGYTF
TRBD2,TRBV2,16,TRBJ2-1,NA,TGTGCCAGCAGTTACACCGGGACTAGCGGCCACAATGAGCAGTTCTTC,CASSYTGTSGHNEQFF
NA,TRBV28,16,TRBJ2-7,once,TGTGCCAGCAGTTTACGGGGCCCCCGGAGCTCCTACGAGCAGTACTTC,CASSLRGPRSSYEQYF
TRBD1,TRBV5-4,15,TRBJ2-7,few,TGTGCCAGCAGCTCCCGGACAGGGGGGAGCTACGAGCAGTACTTC,CASSSRTGGSYEQYF
NA,TRBV6-5,13,TRBJ1-5,few,TGTGCCAGTGCGACCGTTAGCAATCAGCCCCAGCATTTT,CASATVSNQPQHF
NA,TRBV7-2,14,TRBJ1-1,NA,TGTGCCAGCAGCTTAGGTCCGCGGGGGTATGAAGCTTTCTTT,CASSLGPRGYEAFF
NA,TRBV2,13,TRBJ1-1,NA,TGTGCCAGCAGCACCCAGGTTAACACTGAAGCTTTCTTT,CASSTQVNTEAFF
TRBD1,TRBV13,16,TRBJ1-1,NA,TGTGCCAGCAGCTGGGACAGGGGGACGTCGAACACTGAAGCTTTCTTT,CASSWDRGTSNTEAFF
NA,TRBV7-8,16,TRBJ1-5,NA,TGTGCCAGCAGTCTGAGGGCGGCCTATAGCAATCAGCCCCAGCATTTT,CASSLRAAYSNQPQHF
TRBD1,TRBV10-1,17,TRBJ2-2,NA,TGCGCCAGCAGTGGCGTCAGGGGGAAATGGACGTCCGGGGAGCTGTTTTTT,CASSGVRGKWTSGELFF
TRBD2,TRBV3-1/TRBV3-2,15,TRBJ2-5,once,TGTGCCAGCGGAACCGGACTAGCGGGAAGGGGGGCCCAGTACTTC,CASGTGLAGRGAQYF
NA,TRBV9,12,TRBJ1-2,few,TGTGCCAGCAGCTCTCGATACTATGGCTACACCTTC,CASSSRYYGYTF
NA,TRBV6-5,13,TRBJ1-5,NA,TGTGCCAGCAGGGGGGCGAGCAATCAGCCCCAGCATTTT,CASRGASNQPQHF
NA,TRBV5-6,13,TRBJ2-3,NA,TGTGCCAGCAGCCGTTATAGCACAGATACGCAGTATTTT,CASSRYSTDTQYF
NA,TRBV12-3/TRBV12-4,13,TRBJ2-1,once,TGTGCCAGCAATTTTGTCCGGGAGAGTGAGCAGTTCTTC,CASNFVRESEQFF
NA,TRBV5-1,16,TRBJ2-5,NA,TGCGCCAGCAGCTCCCCCGGGCCGGGGTCCCAAGAGACCCAGTACTTC,CASSSPGPGSQETQYF
TRBD1,TRBV9,14,TRBJ2-1,NA,TGTGCCAGCAGCCCAGGGGGAGTTTACAATGAGCAGTTCTTC,CASSPGGVYNEQFF
TRBD1,TRBV6-5,12,TRBJ1-6,NA,TGTGCCAGCAGCACAGGGGGTTCACCCCTCCACTTT,CASSTGGSPLHF
TRBD1,TRBV5-1,14,TRBJ2-5,NA,TGCGCCAGCAGCCCGGGACAGGGCCGGGAGACCCAGTACTTC,CASSPGQGRETQYF
NA,TRBV29-1,16,TRBJ2-2,NA,TGCAGCGTTGGGGTAACGCAGGGGGGAAGACACGGGGAGCTGTTTTTT,CSVGVTQGGRHGELFF
TRBD2,TRBV29-1,14,TRBJ2-7,NA,TGCAGCGCACTCACTAGCGGGAGGGCCTACGAGCAGTACTTC,CSALTSGRAYEQYF
NA,TRBV2,15,TRBJ2-7,NA,TGTGCCAGCAGTGAAGCGCTTCAGGGGCCCTACGAGCAGTACTTC,CASSEALQGPYEQYF
TRBD1,TRBV5-1,14,TRBJ2-1,NA,TGCGCCAGTACCCCCGGGACAGGGGTCAATGAGCAGTTCTTC,CASTPGTGVNEQFF
NA,TRBV18,12,TRBJ2-7,NA,TGTGCCAGCTCAGAAGACAGATACGAGCAGTACTTC,CASSEDRYEQYF
NA,TRBV7-3,17,TRBJ2-6,NA,TGTGCCAGCGGCCGAGGGACCCCGTACTCTGGGGCCAACGTCCTGACTTTC,CASGRGTPYSGANVLTF
NA,TRBV7-9,12,TRBJ2-1,NA,TGTGCCAGCAGCCGAGAGTCGCCTGAGCAGTTCTTC,CASSRESPEQFF
NA,TRBV25-1,13,TRBJ2-3,NA,TGTGCCAGCAGGGCTAATGTAGCAGATACGCAGTATTTT,CASRANVADTQYF
NA,TRBV11-3,12,TRBJ2-7,NA,TGTGCCAGCAGCCCACGTGGTGGGGAGCAGTACTTC,CASSPRGGEQYF